What follows are 6 T cell receptor beta chains derived from one specimen sequenced in a study of breast tumors, draining lymph nodes, adjacent tissues. The lymph nodes were axillary draining lymph nodes from breast cancer patients. TCRdb redid the calling of the multiplex PCR reads with MiXCR, one entry per CDR3 protein. This sample yields about 130,000 distinct CDR3 sequences, of which 21% are seen a single time; 2% to 2.5% belongs to the top ten. The sample was axillary lymph node tissue. These receptors were collected from a female donor with breast cancer. Some clones in this sample may be carry-over from other donors' samples.

This clonotype was seen repeatedly, ten times or more. The rearrangement uses TRBV5-1 and TRBJ2-1; the match to TRBD2 covers 10 bases. This CDR3 region has 15 residues. CDR1 and CDR2 from the germline V gene are SGHRS and YFSETQ. Losses at the gene ends were 0 bases for V and 3 bases for J; bases not matched to a gene: 0. The chain's CDR3 is CASSLASGGYNEQFF. As DNA, the CDR3 is TGCGCCAGCAGCTTGGCTAGCGGGGGCTACAATGAGCAGTTCTTC.

In its sample, this clonotype was seen many times. V usage is TRBV6-6 and J usage is TRBJ2-7; TRBD2 aligns across 8 bases. In germline, CDR1 is MNHNY, CDR2 SVGAGI (reference sequence). With V trimmed by 8 bases and J by 2 bases, 23 bases remained unmatched. CDR3 size: 19 residues. The CDR3 DNA is TGTGCCAGCCGCGTTTCTCCAGTACGCGGGGGGCCGATAGCCTACGAGCAGTACTTC. This codes for CASRVSPVRGGPIAYEQYF.

This clonotype was counted ten times or more. This chain connects TRBV7-6 to TRBJ2-3; D perhaps matches TRBD1 (6 bases). The CDR3 has 15 residues. The V gene's germline CDR1 is SGHVS and CDR2 FNYEAQ. V lost 1 base to trimming and J lost 5 bases, with 13 bases between them. CDR3 in amino acids: CASSLGRGVGDTQYF. The DNA for the CDR3 is TGTGCCAGCAGCTTAGGCAGGGGAGTGGGAGATACGCAGTATTTT.

This clonotype was observed many times. The rearrangement joins TRBV20-1 to TRBJ1-5; 10 nucleotides agree with TRBD1. CDR3 length: 13 amino acids. V shed 6 bases, J shed 4 bases, and the junction held 3 bases outside the gene matches. Germline CDR1 is DFQATT and CDR2 is SNEGSKA (reference sequence). CDR3 sequence: CSARTGGNQPQHF. CDR3 sequence (DNA): TGCAGTGCGAGGACAGGGGGGAATCAGCCCCAGCATTTT.

In this sample, this clonotype turned up many times. This chain uses TRBV9 with TRBJ2-1; D is unclear. The V end lost 0 bases, the J end lost 8 bases, and 9 bases lay between the germline ends. The length of the CDR3 is 13 residues. The germline V gene has CDR1 SGDLS and CDR2 YYNGEE. The CDR3 loop reads CASSVGVADEQFF. The CDR3 DNA follows: TGTGCCAGCAGCGTAGGGGTCGCCGATGAGCAGTTCTTC.

On this clonotype: Just one base apart from a much larger clone, this may be a read error. The genes are TRBV27 and TRBJ2-3; 7 nucleotides line up with TRBD2. J was trimmed by 2 bases and V by 8 bases; bases with no gene match: 10. CDR3 length equals 15 residues. CDR1 and CDR2 from the germline V gene are MNHEY and SMNVEV (reference sequence). The CDR3 bases are TGTGCCAGCCCCGGGGGAGGGCCGGACACAGATACGCAGTATTTT. This translates into CASPGGGPDTDTQYF.